This TCR beta chain came from a study of T cells in localized non-small cell lung cancer. Findings of the study overall: The tumor had only one region sequenced, so heterogeneity remains possible. In adjacent lung, a median around 50 of the top 100 tumor clones were found. The greatest T cell clonality was found in uninvolved adjacent lung (higher than in tumor).

The method was immunoSEQ multiplex PCR; TCRdb's version includes in-frame clones alone and lacks a portion of them. This sample has fewer than 35,000 clones, with roughly nine tenths found just once. CDR1 is SGHTA, CDR2 FQGNSA, per germline. CDR3 length: 15 amino acids. With V trimmed by 1 base and J by 5 bases, 5 bases remained unmatched. Comment on this clone: Its target is not known.

Here the sequenced sample was PBMCs, taken before any cancer treatment. This clonotype originated in a man aged 40-75 years with stage II lung adenocarcinoma. The rearrangement joins TRBV7-2 to TRBJ2-5; 9 bases map to TRBD2. CDR3 in amino acids: CASSLDGREGETQYF. The CDR3, as DNA: TGTGCCAGCAGCTTAGACGGGCGGGAGGGGGAGACCCAGTACTTC.